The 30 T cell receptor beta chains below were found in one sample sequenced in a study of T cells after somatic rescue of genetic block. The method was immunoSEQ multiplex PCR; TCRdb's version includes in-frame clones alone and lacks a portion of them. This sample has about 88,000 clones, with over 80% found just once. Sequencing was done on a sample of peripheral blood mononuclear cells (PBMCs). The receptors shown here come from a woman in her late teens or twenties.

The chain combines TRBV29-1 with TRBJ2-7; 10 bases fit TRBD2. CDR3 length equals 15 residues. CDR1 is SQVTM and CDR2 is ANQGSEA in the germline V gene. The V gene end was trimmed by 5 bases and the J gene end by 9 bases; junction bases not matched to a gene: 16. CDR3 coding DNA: TGCAGCGTTTATGGTCAAAGCGGGAGGGCCGGCAGGCAGTACTTC. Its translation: CSVYGQSGRAGRQYF.

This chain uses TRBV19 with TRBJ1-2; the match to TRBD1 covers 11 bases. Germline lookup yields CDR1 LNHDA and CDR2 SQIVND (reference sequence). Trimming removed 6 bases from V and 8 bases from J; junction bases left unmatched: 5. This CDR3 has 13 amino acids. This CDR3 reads CASSPGTGGGYTF. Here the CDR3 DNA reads TGTGCCAGTAGCCCCGGGACAGGGGGAGGCTACACCTTC. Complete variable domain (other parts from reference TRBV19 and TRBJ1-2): DGGITQSPKYLFRKEGQNVTLSCEQNLNHDAMYWYRQDPGQGLRLIYYSQIVNDFQKGDIAEGYSVSREKKESFPLTVTSAQKNPTAFYLCASSPGTGGGYTFGSGTRLTVV.

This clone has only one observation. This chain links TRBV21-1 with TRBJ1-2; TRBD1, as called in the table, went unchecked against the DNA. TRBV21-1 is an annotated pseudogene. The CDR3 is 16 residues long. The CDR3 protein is CASIPLTGGRLYGYTF. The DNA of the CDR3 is TGTGCCAGCATCCCATTGACAGGGGGCAGGTTGTATGGCTACACCTTC.

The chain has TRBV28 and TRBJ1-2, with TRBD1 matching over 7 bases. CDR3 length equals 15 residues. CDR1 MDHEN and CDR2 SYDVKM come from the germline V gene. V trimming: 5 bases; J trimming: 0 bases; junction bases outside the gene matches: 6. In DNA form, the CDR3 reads TGTGCCAGCAGTCGTACCGGGACAGCTAACTATGGCTACACCTTC. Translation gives CASSRTGTANYGYTF.

CDR3 sequence reads: CASSLDPGGHTEAFF. The CDR3 coding sequence is TGCGCCAGCAGCTTGGATCCGGGAGGACACACTGAAGCTTTCTTT. The chain uses TRBV5-1 and TRBJ1-1; the D is unclear. This CDR3 spans 15 amino acids. Germline loops: CDR1 SGHRS, CDR2 YFSETQ. V lost 0 bases, J lost 3 bases, and 12 bases lay in between.

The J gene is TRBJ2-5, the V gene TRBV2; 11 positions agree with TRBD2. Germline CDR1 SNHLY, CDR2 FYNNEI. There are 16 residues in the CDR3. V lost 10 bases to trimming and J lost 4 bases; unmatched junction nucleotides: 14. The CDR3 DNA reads TGTGCCAACAAGAGGGGGACTAGCGGCAGTTTAGAGACCCAGTACTTC. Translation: CANKRGTSGSLETQYF.

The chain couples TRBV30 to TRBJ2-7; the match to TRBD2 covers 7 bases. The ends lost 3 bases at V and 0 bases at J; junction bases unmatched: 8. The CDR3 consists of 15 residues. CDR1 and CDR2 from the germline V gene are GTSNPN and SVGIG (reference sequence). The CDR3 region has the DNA TGTGCCTGGAGCTCCCTGGGGGGGACCTCCTACGAGCAGTACTTC. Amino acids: CAWSSLGGTSYEQYF.

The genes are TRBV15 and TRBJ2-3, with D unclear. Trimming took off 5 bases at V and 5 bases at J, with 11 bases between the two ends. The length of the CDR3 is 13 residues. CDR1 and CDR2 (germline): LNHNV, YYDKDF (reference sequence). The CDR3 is CATSSTTVDTQYF. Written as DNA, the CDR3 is TGTGCCACCAGCTCGACCACAGTAGATACGCAGTATTTT.

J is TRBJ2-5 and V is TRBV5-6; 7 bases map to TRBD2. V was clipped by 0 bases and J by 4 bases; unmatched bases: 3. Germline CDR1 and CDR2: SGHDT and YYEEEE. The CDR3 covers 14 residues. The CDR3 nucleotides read TGTGCCAGCAGCTTGGGGCTAGCGGCAGAGACCCAGTACTTC. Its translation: CASSLGLAAETQYF.

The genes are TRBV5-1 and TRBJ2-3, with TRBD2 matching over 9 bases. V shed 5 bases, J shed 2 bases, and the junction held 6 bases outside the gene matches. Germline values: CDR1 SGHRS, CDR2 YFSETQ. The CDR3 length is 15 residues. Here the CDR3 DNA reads TGCGCCAGCAGGTACCCTAGCGGGACCACAGATACGCAGTATTTT. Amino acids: CASRYPSGTTDTQYF.

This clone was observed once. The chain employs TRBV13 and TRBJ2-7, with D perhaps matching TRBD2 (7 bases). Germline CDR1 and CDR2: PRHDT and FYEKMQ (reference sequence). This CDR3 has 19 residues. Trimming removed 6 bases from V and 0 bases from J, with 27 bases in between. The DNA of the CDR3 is TGTGCCAGCAGTCATAAAGACAAGGGGGGGGCCATGACCTCCTACGAGCAGTACTTC. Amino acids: CASSHKDKGGAMTSYEQYF.

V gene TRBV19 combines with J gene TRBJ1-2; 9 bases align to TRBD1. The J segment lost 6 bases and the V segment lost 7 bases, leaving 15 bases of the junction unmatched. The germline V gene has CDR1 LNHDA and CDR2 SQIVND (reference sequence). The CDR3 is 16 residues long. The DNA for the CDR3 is TGTGCCAGTACCCCCCTAGAAGGACAGGGGACCCATGGCTACACCTTC. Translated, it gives CASTPLEGQGTHGYTF.

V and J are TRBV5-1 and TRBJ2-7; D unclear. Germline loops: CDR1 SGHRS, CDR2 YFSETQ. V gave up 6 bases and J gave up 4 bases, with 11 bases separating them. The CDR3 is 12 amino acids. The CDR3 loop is CASNLDDYEQYF. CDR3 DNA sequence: TGCGCCAGCAACCTCGACGATTACGAGCAGTACTTC. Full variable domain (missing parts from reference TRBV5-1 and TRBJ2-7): KAGVTQTPRYLIKTRGQQVTLSCSPISGHRSVSWYQQTPGQGLQFLFEYFSETQRNKGNFPGRFSGRQFSNSRSEMNVSTLELGDSALYLCASNLDDYEQYFGPGTRLTVT.

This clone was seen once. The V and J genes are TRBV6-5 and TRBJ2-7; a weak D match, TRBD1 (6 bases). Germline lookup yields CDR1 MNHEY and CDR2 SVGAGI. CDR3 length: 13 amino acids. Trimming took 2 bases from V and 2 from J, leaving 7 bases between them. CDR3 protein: CASSYRDTYEQYF. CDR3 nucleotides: TGTGCCAGCAGTTACCGGGACACCTACGAGCAGTACTTC.

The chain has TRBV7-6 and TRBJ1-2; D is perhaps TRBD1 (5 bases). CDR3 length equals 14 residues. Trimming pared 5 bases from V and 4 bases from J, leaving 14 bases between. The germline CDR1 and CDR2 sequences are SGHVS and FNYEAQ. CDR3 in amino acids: CASSRGQGGYGYTF. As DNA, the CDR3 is TGTGCCAGCAGCCGCGGGCAGGGCGGCTATGGCTACACCTTC.

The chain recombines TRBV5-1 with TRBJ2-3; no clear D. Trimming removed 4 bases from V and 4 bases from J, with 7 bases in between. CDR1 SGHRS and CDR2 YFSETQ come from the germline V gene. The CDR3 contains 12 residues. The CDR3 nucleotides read TGCGCCAGCAGCCCCGAGCCAGATACGCAGTATTTT. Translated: CASSPEPDTQYF.

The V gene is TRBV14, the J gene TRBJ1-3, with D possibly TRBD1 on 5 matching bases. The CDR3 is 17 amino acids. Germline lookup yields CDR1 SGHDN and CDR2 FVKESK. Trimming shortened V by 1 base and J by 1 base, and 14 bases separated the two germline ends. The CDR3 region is CASSQGAGRFSGNTIYF. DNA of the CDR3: TGTGCCAGCAGCCAAGGGGCAGGGAGGTTTTCTGGAAACACCATATATTTT.

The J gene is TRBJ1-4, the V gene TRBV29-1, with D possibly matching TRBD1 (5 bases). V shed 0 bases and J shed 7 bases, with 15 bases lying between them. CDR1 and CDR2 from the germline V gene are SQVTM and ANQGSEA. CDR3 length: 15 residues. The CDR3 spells CSVEDLGGGGEKLFF. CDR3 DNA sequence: TGCAGCGTTGAAGATTTGGGGGGAGGAGGTGAAAAACTGTTTTTT.

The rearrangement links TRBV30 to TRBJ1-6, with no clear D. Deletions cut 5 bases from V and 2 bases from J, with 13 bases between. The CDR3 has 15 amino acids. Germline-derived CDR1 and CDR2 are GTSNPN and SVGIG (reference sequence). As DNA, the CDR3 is TGTGCCTGGGGTGACCGGGCTCCCTATAATTCACCCCTCCACTTT. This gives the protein CAWGDRAPYNSPLHF. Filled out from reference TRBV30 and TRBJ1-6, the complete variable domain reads SQTIHQWPATLVQPVGSPLSLECTVEGTSNPNLYWYRQAAGRGLQLLFYSVGIGQISSEVPQNLSASRPQDRQFILSSKKLLLSDSGFYLCAWGDRAPYNSPLHFGNGTRLTVT.

CDR3 sequence reads: CASSLMGGESYEQYF. CDR3 DNA sequence: TGTGCCAGCAGCTTAATGGGAGGAGAGTCCTACGAGCAGTACTTC. The V call is TRBV7-6, the J call TRBJ2-7; TRBD2 might be the D (6 bases). With 2 bases removed from V and 1 base from J, the gap between germline ends came to 12 bases. The germline CDR1 and CDR2 sequences are SGHVS and FNYEAQ. This CDR3 has 15 amino acids.

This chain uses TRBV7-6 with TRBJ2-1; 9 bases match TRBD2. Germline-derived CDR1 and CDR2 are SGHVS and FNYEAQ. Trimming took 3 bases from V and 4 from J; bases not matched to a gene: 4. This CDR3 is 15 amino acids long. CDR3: CASSLAGGPYNEQFF. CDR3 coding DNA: TGTGCCAGCAGCTTGGCGGGAGGGCCTTACAATGAGCAGTTCTTC.

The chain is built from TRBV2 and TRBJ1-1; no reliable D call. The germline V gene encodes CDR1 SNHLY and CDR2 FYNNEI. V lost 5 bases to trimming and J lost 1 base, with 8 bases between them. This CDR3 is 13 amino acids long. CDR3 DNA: TGTGCCAGCAGTCCCGGGTGGAACACTGAAGCTTTCTTT. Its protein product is CASSPGWNTEAFF.

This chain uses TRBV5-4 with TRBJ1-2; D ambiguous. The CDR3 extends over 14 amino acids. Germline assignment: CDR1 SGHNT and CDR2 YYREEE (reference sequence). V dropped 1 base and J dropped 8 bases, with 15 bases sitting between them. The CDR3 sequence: CASSLLSVGGGYTF. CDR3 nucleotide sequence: TGTGCCAGCAGCTTGCTCTCGGTGGGCGGCGGCTACACCTTC.

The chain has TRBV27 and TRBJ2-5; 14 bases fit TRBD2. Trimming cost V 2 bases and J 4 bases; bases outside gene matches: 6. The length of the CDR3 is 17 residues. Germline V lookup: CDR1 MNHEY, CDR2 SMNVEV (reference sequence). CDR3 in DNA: TGTGCCAGCAGTTTAAGACTAGCGGGAGGGCGGATAGAGACCCAGTACTTC. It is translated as CASSLRLAGGRIETQYF.

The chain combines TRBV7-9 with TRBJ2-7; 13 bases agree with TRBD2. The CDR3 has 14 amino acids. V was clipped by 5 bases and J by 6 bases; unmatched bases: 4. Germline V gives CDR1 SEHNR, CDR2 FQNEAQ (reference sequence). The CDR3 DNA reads TGTGCCAGCAGCCGGACTAGCGGGAGTAGCGAGCAGTACTTC. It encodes CASSRTSGSSEQYF.

DNA for the CDR3: TGTGCCAGCAGGCGCAGCTCCTACGAGCAGTACTTC. It is translated as CASRRSSYEQYF. The chain recombines TRBV28 with TRBJ2-7; no clear D. V dropped 6 bases and J dropped 0 bases, with 6 bases sitting between them. The length of the CDR3 is 12 residues. Germline V gives CDR1 MDHEN, CDR2 SYDVKM.

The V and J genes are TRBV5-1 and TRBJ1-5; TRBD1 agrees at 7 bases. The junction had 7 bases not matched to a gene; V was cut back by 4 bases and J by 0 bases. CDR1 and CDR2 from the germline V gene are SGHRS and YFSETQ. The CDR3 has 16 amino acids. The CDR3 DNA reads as TGCGCCAGCAGCAAATCGACAGGGCTTAGCAATCAGCCCCAGCATTTT. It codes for CASSKSTGLSNQPQHF.

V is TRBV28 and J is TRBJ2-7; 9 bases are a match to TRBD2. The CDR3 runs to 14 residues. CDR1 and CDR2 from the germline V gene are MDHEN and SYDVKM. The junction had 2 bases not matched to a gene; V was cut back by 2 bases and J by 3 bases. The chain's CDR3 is CASSLLAGLYEQYF. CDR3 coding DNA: TGTGCCAGCAGTTTACTAGCGGGGCTCTACGAGCAGTACTTC. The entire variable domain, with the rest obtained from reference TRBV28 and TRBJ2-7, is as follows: DVKVTQSSRYLVKRTGEKVFLECVQDMDHENMFWYRQDPGLGLRLIYFSYDVKMKEKGDIPEGYSVSREKKERFSLILESASTNQTSMYLCASSLLAGLYEQYFGPGTRLTVT.

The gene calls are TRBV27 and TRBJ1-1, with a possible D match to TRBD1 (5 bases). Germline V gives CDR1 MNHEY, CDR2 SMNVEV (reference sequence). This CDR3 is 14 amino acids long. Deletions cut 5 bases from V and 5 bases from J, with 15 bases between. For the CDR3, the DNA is TGTGCCAGCAGTCCGACACCGGGGGATACTGAAGCTTTCTTT. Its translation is CASSPTPGDTEAFF.

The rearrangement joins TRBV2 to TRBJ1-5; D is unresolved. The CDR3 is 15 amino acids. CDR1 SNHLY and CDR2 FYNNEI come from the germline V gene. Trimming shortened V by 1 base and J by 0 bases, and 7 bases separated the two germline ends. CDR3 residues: CASSEGTYSNQPQHF. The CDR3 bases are TGTGCCAGCAGTGAAGGGACTTATAGCAATCAGCCCCAGCATTTT.